Each of the 14 T cell receptor beta chains below was sequenced from the same sample in a study of T cells after posttransplantation cyclophosphamide. Some clones are missing from TCRdb's copy, which holds only in-frame ones; the method was immunoSEQ multiplex PCR. This sample has 10,000 to 12,000 clones, each found more than once. A marrow graft followed busulfan-fludarabine conditioning, with cyclophosphamide on days +3 and +4. Sequencing used PBMCs, obtained after allogeneic stem cell transplant with posttransplant cyclophosphamide. Source of these receptors: a female patient aged 40-50 years who received an allogeneic stem cell transplant from a related donor, was CMV-positive, and had no GVHD. Some T cells may be provided by the graft donor.

This clone was seen repeatedly, ten times or more. This chain joins TRBV10-3 and TRBJ2-7; D remains unclear. In germline, CDR1 is ENHRY, CDR2 SYGVKD. V was trimmed by 6 bases and J by 7 bases, leaving 16 bases between them. There are 13 residues in the CDR3. In DNA form, the CDR3 reads TGTGCCATCAGGGGTCCTTTGACTGAAGAGCAGTACTTC. Translated: CAIRGPLTEEQYF.

This clone was observed at least ten times. CDR3: CASSVVAGFTDTQYF. The CDR3 DNA reads as TGTGCCAGCAGCGTAGTAGCGGGGTTCACAGATACGCAGTATTTT. This rearrangement joins TRBV9 to TRBJ2-3, with 8 positions matching TRBD2. The CDR3 consists of 15 residues. Germline loops: CDR1 SGDLS, CDR2 YYNGEE. Trimming at V came to 0 bases and at J to 2 bases, leaving 2 bases not matched to a gene.

This clone was detected ten times or more. The genes are TRBV27 and TRBJ2-1, with D maybe TRBD2 (5 bases). This CDR3 contains 12 residues. The germline V gene has CDR1 MNHEY and CDR2 SMNVEV (reference sequence). V gave up 2 bases and J gave up 9 bases, with 8 bases separating them. The CDR3 is CASSLGGREQFF. The CDR3 DNA sequence: TGTGCCAGCAGTTTAGGCGGGCGTGAGCAGTTCTTC.

CDR3 sequence: CASSDQGSDLSEQYF. CDR3 coding DNA: TGTGCCAGCAGCGACCAAGGGAGTGACCTATCCGAGCAGTACTTC. This chain uses TRBV9 with TRBJ2-5, with D possibly matching TRBD2 (5 bases). The end of the DNA fits TRBJ2-7 better, so the J call may be wrong. CDR1 is SGDLS and CDR2 is YYNGEE in the germline V gene. The CDR3 runs 15 residues.

This clone has ten or more counts. The chain combines TRBV4-1 with TRBJ2-4, with 11 bases fitting TRBD1. The CDR3 is made up of 18 amino acids. CDR1 MGHRA and CDR2 YSYEKL come from the germline V gene. Trimming cost V 4 bases and J 1 base; bases outside gene matches: 9. The CDR3, as DNA: TGCGCCAGCAGCCTTGGGACAGGGGGACCGAGCGCCAAAAACATTCAGTACTTC. Protein sequence: CASSLGTGGPSAKNIQYF.

This clone was seen at least ten times. The gene calls are TRBV28 and TRBJ1-2; TRBD1 aligns across 9 bases. This CDR3 contains 14 residues. The germline CDR1 and CDR2 sequences are MDHEN and SYDVKM. The trim removed 6 bases at V and 4 bases at J, leaving 6 bases unmatched. In DNA form, the CDR3 reads TGTGCCAGCAGACCACAGGGGGCTGGCTATGGCTACACCTTC. Translating gives CASRPQGAGYGYTF.

This clone was counted many times. The chain recombines TRBV9 with TRBJ2-7; 11 bases match TRBD2. CDR1 and CDR2 (germline): SGDLS, YYNGEE. CDR3 length: 15 residues. J lost 1 base, V lost 0 bases, and 0 bases had no gene match. The DNA of the CDR3 is TGTGCCAGCAGCGTAGGACTAGCGGGGTCCTACGAGCAGTACTTC. Its translation is CASSVGLAGSYEQYF.

The sample holds many counts of this clone. The chain employs TRBV5-1 and TRBJ1-4; possibly TRBD1 for D (6 bases). This CDR3 has 16 amino acids. CDR1 SGHRS and CDR2 YFSETQ come from the germline V gene. Trimming removed 0 bases from V and 8 bases from J, with 17 bases in between. CDR3: CASSLGLQGREEKLFF. DNA of the CDR3: TGCGCCAGCAGCTTGGGGTTACAGGGTAGGGAAGAAAAACTGTTTTTT.

This clone was seen ten or more times. The chain combines TRBV7-6 with TRBJ2-1; D is uncertain. This CDR3 spans 17 amino acids. Germline CDR1 is SGHVS and CDR2 is FNYEAQ. V was clipped by 1 base and J by 0 bases, with 13 bases between them. The CDR3 DNA follows: TGTGCCAGCAGCTTAGATGTTTACTCTAGCTCCTACAATGAGCAGTTCTTC. Its protein product is CASSLDVYSSSYNEQFF.

This clone showed up many times. V usage is TRBV18 and J usage is TRBJ1-4, with D hard to call. The germline CDR1 and CDR2 sequences are KGHSH and LQKENI. The CDR3 sequence is 14 residues long. Between the trimmed V and J ends, which lost 3 bases and 8 bases, there was a span of 13 bases. This CDR3 reads CASSPSRNGEKLFF. CDR3 DNA: TGTGCCAGCTCACCCTCGAGGAACGGCGAAAAACTGTTTTTT.

The chain joins TRBV5-1 to TRBJ2-3; possibly TRBD2 for D (5 bases). The CDR3 contains 15 residues. With 3 bases removed from V and 3 bases from J, the gap between germline ends came to 14 bases. The germline V gene has CDR1 SGHRS and CDR2 YFSETQ. CDR3 protein: CASSSPSRRTDTQYF. For the CDR3, the DNA is TGCGCCAGCAGCTCTCCGAGTAGGAGGACAGATACGCAGTATTTT.

The chain links TRBV6-5 to TRBJ2-3, with D possibly TRBD2 on 5 matching bases. V lost 3 bases and J lost 5, with 15 bases in between. Germline-derived CDR1 and CDR2 are MNHEY and SVGAGI. This CDR3 has 15 amino acids. Written as DNA, the CDR3 is TGTGCCAGCAGTTATGGATCGGGATTAGGAGATACGCAGTATTTT. Encoded protein: CASSYGSGLGDTQYF.

The J gene is TRBJ2-1, the V gene TRBV7-9, with 15 bases lining up with TRBD2. The germline gives CDR1 SEHNR, CDR2 FQNEAQ (reference sequence). J lost 0 bases, V lost 5 bases, and 8 bases had no gene match. The length of the CDR3 is 19 residues. The CDR3 DNA reads TGTGCCAGCAGCCTCGGGACTAGCGGGGGGCCTAGCTCCTACAATGAGCAGTTCTTC. This encodes CASSLGTSGGPSSYNEQFF.

Ten or more counts support this clone. The V and J genes are TRBV5-1 and TRBJ1-4, with 8 bases aligning to TRBD1. This CDR3 region has 14 residues. Germline loops: CDR1 SGHRS, CDR2 YFSETQ. V was pared by 4 bases and J by 5 bases, with 4 bases of the junction left unmatched. CDR3 DNA sequence: TGCGCCAGCAGCCTTGGGACAGGCAATGAAAAACTGTTTTTT. It codes for CASSLGTGNEKLFF. Full variable domain (remainder filled in from reference TRBV5-1 and TRBJ1-4): KAGVTQTPRYLIKTRGQQVTLSCSPISGHRSVSWYQQTPGQGLQFLFEYFSETQRNKGNFPGRFSGRQFSNSRSEMNVSTLELGDSALYLCASSLGTGNEKLFFGSGTQLSVL.